Described below is a single T cell receptor beta chain sequence and its context. Here immunoSEQ multiplex PCR was the method, and the copy in TCRdb shows in-frame clones only, minus some. The sample includes fewer than 500,000 clones, 80% to 90% of them seen just once. The sample is drawn from a study of blood T cell repertoires in COVID-19. Looked up from germline, CDR1 is SEHNR and CDR2 is FQNEAQ (reference sequence). V lost 3 bases and J 5 bases, leaving 17 bases between the germline ends. The CDR3 sequence is 15 residues long. The receptor's source is a man aged 25 to 45 who had recovered from COVID-19. Source material: PBMCs or T cells enriched from blood (not recorded which). The chain employs TRBV7-9 and TRBJ2-7; TRBD1 is a possible D gene (5 bases). The CDR3 loop reads CASSFKGSFVNEQYF. The CDR3 coding sequence is TGTGCCAGCAGCTTTAAGGGGTCGTTTGTCAACGAGCAGTACTTC.